The sequence of this TCR beta chain was determined in a study of cytomegalovirus exposure and HLA in healthy donors. Whole-study context: Researchers found that less than 90% of 300 to 450 genotyped donors fell within the Caucasian-associated ancestry cluster. The study, taken as a whole, reports: Across HLA loci, a later analysis found differing TCR association rates, with DRB1 most and HLA-C fewest. Roughly uniform sequencing depth across donors was assumed, possibly incorrectly. TCR beta chains associated with HLA were, in a later analysis, more clonally expanded than equally common others.

Points on this clone: What it binds is unknown.

PCR primers comprised 60 Vbeta and 13 Jbeta primers. Sequenced by immunoSEQ multiplex PCR; TCRdb stores in-frame clones only, minus some. The sample yields some 120,000 clones, 9% to 10% seen once. This receptor was obtained from a man between 25 and 39 years old in good health and CMV-seronegative. The sample was PBMCs.

The CDR3 nucleotides are TGTGCCAGCAGCCCTGGACTAGCGGGAGCCTCCTACGAGCAGTACTTC. It is translated as CASSPGLAGASYEQYF. The chain combines TRBV7-9 with TRBJ2-7, with 13 positions matching TRBD2. Losses at the gene ends were 5 bases for V and 0 bases for J; bases not matched to a gene: 4. Germline lookup yields CDR1 SEHNR and CDR2 FQNEAQ (reference sequence). This CDR3 region has 16 residues.